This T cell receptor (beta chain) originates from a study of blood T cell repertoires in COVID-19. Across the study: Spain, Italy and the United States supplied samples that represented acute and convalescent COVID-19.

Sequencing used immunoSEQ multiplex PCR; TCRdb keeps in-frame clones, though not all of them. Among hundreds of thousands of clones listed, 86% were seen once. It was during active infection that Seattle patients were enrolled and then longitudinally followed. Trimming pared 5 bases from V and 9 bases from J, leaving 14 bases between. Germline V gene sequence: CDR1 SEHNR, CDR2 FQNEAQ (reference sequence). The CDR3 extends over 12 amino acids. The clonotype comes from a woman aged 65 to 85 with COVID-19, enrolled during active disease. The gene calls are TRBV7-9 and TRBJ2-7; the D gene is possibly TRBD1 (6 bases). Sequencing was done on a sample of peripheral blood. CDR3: CASSVQGLGQYF. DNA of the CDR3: TGTGCCAGCAGCGTCCAGGGGCTGGGGCAGTACTTC.